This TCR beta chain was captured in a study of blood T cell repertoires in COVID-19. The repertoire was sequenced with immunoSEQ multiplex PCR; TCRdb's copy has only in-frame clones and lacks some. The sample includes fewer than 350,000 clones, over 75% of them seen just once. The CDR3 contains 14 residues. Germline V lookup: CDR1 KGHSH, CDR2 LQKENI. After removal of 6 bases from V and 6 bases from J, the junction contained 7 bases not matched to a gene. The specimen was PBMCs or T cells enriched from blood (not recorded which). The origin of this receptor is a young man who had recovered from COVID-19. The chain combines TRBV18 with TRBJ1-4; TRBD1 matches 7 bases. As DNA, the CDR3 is TGTGCCAGCTCGCAACAGGGGCGGCATGAAAAACTGTTTTTT. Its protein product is CASSQQGRHEKLFF.